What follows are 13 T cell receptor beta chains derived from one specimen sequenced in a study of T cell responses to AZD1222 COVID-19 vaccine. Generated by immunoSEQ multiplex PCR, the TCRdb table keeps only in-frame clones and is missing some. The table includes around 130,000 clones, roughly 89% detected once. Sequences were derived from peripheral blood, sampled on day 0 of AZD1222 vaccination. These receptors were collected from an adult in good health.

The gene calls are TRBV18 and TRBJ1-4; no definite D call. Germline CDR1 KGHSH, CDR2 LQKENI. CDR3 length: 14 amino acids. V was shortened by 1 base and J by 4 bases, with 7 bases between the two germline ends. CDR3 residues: CASSPRPNNEKLFF. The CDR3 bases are TGTGCCAGCTCACCACGACCTAATAATGAAAAACTGTTTTTT. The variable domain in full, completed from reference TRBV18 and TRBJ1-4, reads NAGVMQNPRHLVRRRGQEARLRCSPMKGHSHVYWYRQLPEEGLKFMVYLQKENIIDESGMPKERFSAEFPKEGPSILRIQQVVRGDSAAYFCASSPRPNNEKLFFGSGTQLSVL.

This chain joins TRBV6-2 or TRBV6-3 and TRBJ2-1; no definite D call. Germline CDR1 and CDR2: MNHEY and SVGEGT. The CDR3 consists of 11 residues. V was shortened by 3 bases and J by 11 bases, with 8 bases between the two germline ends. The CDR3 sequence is CASSYGPKQFF. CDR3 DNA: TGTGCCAGCAGTTATGGCCCAAAGCAGTTCTTC.

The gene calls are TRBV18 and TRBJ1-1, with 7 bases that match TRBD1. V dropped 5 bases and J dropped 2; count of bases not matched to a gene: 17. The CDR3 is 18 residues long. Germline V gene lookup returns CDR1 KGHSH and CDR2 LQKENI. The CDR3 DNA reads TGTGCCAGCTCATCAAAGGTCCTTACAGGGGCGGAAAACACTGAAGCTTTCTTT. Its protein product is CASSSKVLTGAENTEAFF.

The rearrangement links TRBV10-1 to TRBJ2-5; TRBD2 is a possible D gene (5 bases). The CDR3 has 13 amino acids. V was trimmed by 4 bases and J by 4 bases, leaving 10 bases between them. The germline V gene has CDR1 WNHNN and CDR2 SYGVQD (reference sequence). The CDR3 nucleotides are TGCGCCAGCAGTGTGGATAGCGTAGAGACCCAGTACTTC. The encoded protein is CASSVDSVETQYF.

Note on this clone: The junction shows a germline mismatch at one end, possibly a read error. As DNA, the CDR3 is TGTGCCTGGAGGGCAGGGGGCTCTGACGCTTTCTTT. Encoded protein: CAWRAGGSDAFF. The V call is TRBV30, the J call TRBJ1-1, with 8 nucleotides matching TRBD1. The CDR3 covers 12 residues. The germline V gene has CDR1 GTSNPN and CDR2 SVGIG (reference sequence).

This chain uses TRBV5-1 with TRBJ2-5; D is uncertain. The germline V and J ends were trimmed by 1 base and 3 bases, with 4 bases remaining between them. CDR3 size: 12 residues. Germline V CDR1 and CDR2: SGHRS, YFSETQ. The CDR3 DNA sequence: TGCGCCAGCAGCTTGCCTAAAGAGACCCAGTACTTC. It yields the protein CASSLPKETQYF.

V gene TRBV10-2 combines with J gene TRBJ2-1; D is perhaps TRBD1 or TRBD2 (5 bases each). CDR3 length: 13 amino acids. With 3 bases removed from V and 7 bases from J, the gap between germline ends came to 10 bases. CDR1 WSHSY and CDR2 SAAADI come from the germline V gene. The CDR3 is CASSDGTPNEQFF. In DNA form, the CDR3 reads TGCGCCAGCAGTGACGGGACCCCGAATGAGCAGTTCTTC.

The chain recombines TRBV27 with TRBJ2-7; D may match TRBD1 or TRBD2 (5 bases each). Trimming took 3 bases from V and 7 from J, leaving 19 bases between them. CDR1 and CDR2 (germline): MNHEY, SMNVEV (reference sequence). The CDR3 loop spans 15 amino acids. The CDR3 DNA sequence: TGTGCCAGCAGTTTCTCGGGACCCTCTGTGGGAGAGCAGTACTTC. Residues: CASSFSGPSVGEQYF.

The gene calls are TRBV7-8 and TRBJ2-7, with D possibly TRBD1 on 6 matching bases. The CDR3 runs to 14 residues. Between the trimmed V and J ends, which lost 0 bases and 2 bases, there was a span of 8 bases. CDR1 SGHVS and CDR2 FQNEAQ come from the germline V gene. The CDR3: CASSLAGQTYEQYF. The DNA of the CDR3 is TGTGCCAGCAGCTTAGCTGGACAGACCTACGAGCAGTACTTC.

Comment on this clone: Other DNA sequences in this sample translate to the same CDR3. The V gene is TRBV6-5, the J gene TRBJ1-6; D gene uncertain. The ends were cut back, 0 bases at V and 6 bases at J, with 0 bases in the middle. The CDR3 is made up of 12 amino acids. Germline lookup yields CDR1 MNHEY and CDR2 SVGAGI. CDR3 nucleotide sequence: TGTGCCAGCAGTTACTCTAATTCACCCCTCCACTTT. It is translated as CASSYSNSPLHF.

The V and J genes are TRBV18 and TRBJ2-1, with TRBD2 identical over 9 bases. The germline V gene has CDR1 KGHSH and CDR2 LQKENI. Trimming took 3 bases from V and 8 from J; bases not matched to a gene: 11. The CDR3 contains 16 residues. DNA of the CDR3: TGTGCCAGCTCACCCCCCCGCGGGAGGGATCGGTATGAGCAGTTCTTC. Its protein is CASSPPRGRDRYEQFF.

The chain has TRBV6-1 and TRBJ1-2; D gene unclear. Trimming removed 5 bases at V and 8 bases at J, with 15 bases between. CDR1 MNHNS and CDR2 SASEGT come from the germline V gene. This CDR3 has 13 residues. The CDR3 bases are TGTGCCAGCAGTTTTGGAGGGAGGAACGGCTACACCTTC. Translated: CASSFGGRNGYTF.

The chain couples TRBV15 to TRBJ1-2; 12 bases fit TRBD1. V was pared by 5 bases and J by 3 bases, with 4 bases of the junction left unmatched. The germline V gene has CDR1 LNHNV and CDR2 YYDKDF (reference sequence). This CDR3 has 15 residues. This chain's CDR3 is CATSAGQGADYGYTF. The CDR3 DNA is TGTGCCACCAGCGCGGGACAGGGGGCCGACTATGGCTACACCTTC.